This T cell receptor beta chain was recorded in a study of T cell responses to AZD1222 COVID-19 vaccine. Study results and caveats: Spike-specific TCR depth and breadth grew after two AZD1222 doses.

About this clone itself: Its antigen is currently unknown. A junction end diverges from the germline sequence, so it may reflect a read error.

Some clones are missing from TCRdb's copy, which holds only in-frame ones; the method was immunoSEQ multiplex PCR. This table has 130,000 to 150,000 clones, roughly nine tenths appearing once. The CDR3 contains 16 residues. Per germline, CDR1 SNHLY and CDR2 FYNNEI. The receptor was derived from an adult in good health. The gene calls are TRBV2 and TRBJ1-6; 7 nucleotides match TRBD1. Material: peripheral blood, obtained on day 0 of AZD1222 vaccination. In DNA, the CDR3 is TGTGCCAGCAGAGAAGACAGACAGGGATCGTCTTCACCCCTCCACTTT. Translated: CASREDRQGSSSPLHF.